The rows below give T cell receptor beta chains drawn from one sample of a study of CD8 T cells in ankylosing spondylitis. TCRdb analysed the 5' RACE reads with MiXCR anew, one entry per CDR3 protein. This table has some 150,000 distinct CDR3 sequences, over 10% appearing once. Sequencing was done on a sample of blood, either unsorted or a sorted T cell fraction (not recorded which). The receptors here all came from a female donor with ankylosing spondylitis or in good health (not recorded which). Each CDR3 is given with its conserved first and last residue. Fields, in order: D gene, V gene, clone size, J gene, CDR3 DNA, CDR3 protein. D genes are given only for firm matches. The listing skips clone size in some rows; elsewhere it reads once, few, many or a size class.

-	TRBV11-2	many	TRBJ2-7	TGTGCCAGCAGCCACGGACAGCTCCAAACCTACGAGCAGTACTTC	CASSHGQLQTYEQYF
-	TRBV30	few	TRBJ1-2	TGTGCCTGGAGTCCTTCGGGGGATGGCTACACCTTC	CAWSPSGDGYTF
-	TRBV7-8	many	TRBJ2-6	TGTGCCAGCAGCTTAGGGTTCTCTGGGGCCAACGTCCTGACTTTC	CASSLGFSGANVLTF
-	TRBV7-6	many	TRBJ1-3	TGTGCCAGCAGCTTAGGGCTCTTTGGAAACACCATATATTTT	CASSLGLFGNTIYF
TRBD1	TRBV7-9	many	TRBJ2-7	TGTGCCAGCAGCTCCGTTGACAGGGATCCGTACGAGCAGTACTTC	CASSSVDRDPYEQYF
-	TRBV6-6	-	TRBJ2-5	TGTGCCAGCAGTTACCGAGGGACAAATCAAGAGACCCAGTACTTC	CASSYRGTNQETQYF
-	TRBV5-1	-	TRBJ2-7	TGCGCCAGCAGCTTGGGTGGGGCAAACTACGAGCAGTACTTC	CASSLGGANYEQYF
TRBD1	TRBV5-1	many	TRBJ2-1	TGCGCCAGCAGCTCCGACAGGGCCAATGAGCAGTTCTTC	CASSSDRANEQFF
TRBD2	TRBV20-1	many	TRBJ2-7	TGCAGTGCTAGGACGACGGGAGGGCTTTACGAGCAGTACTTC	CSARTTGGLYEQYF
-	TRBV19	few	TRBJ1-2	TGTGCCAGTAGTTCCTCTTTTGACGCTAACTATGGCTACACCTTC	CASSSSFDANYGYTF
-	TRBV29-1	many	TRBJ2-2	TGCAGCGTTAGGGAGCAACGGAGCACCGGGGAGCTGTTTTTT	CSVREQRSTGELFF
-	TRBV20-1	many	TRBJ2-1	TGCAGTGCTAGTAGGGATGCGGCTTACAATGAGCAGTTCTTC	CSASRDAAYNEQFF
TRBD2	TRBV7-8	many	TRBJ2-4	TGTGCCAGCAGCCCGGTCCCGCCTAGCGGAGGCGGGCACATTCAGTACTTC	CASSPVPPSGGGHIQYF
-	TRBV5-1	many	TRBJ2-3	TGCGCCAGCAGCTTGGGGGCAGGGTCAGATACGCAGTATTTT	CASSLGAGSDTQYF
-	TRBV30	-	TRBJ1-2	TGTGCCTGGGCCACTGAACCTAACTATGGCTACACCTTC	CAWATEPNYGYTF
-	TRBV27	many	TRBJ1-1	TGTGCCAGCAGTTTAATCGGAGGCAGTGGCATGAACACTGAAGCTTTCTTT	CASSLIGGSGMNTEAFF
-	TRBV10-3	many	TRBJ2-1	TGTGCCATCGGGGGGGGGGCGACCTACAATGAGCAGTTCTTC	CAIGGGATYNEQFF
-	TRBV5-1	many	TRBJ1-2	TGCGCCAGCAGCTCGGACAGTCCGACTGGCTACACCTTC	CASSSDSPTGYTF
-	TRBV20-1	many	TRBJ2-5	TGCAGTGCTAGTCGTGAGGAGCGGACCCAGTACTTC	CSASREERTQYF
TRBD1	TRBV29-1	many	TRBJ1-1	TGCAGCGTTGAAGATCTGGTCAGGGGGCCTGGTACTGAAGCTTTCTTT	CSVEDLVRGPGTEAFF
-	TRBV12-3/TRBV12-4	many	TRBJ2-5	TGTGCCAGCAGTACGGCTGCTTACCAAGAGACCCAGTACTTC	CASSTAAYQETQYF
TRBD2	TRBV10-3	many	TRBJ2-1	TGTGCCACCGCGTCGGGAGGGATAGACGATGAGCAGTTCTTC	CATASGGIDDEQFF
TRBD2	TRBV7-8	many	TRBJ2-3	TGTGCCAGCAGGGTCGGGACTAGCGGTTACACAGATACGCAGTATTTT	CASRVGTSGYTDTQYF
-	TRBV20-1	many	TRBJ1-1	TGCAGTGCTAGCCAGGGGCGAAGCACTGAAGCTTTCTTT	CSASQGRSTEAFF
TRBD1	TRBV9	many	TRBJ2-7	TGTGCCAGCAGCCTTGGGACAGGGGACGAGCAGTACTTC	CASSLGTGDEQYF
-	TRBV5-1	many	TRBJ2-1	TGCGCCAGCAGCATCCTGGAGGGTCAGCAGTTCTTC	CASSILEGQQFF
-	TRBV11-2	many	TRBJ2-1	TGTGCCAGCAGCTCCCTCAGGAGCGGGCCTAAAAGATACAATGAGCAGTTCTTC	CASSSLRSGPKRYNEQFF
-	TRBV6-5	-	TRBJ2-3	TGTGCCAGCAGTTACTCGAGAGGGGTAGATACGCAGTATTTT	CASSYSRGVDTQYF
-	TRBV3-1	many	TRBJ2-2	TGTGCCAGCAGCCAACAGATTACCCCGGTTGGCGGGGAGCTGTTTTTT	CASSQQITPVGGELFF
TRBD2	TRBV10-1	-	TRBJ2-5	TGCGCCAGTGGGACTCGAGGGAGGGAAGAGACCCAGTACTTC	CASGTRGREETQYF
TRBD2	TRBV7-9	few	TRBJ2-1	TGTGCCAGCAGCCGAGGACTAGCGGTATTGGTGGTCAATGAGCAGTTCTTC	CASSRGLAVLVVNEQFF